This is a list of T cell receptor beta chains from one sample in a study of CD8 T cells in ankylosing spondylitis. TCRdb reprocessed the 5' RACE reads via MiXCR and lists one record per CDR3 protein. The data contain hundreds of thousands of distinct CDR3 sequences, 17% of them singletons. Input material: blood, either unsorted or a sorted T cell fraction (not recorded which). These receptors originate from a male donor with ankylosing spondylitis. CDR3s include the opening cysteine and the closing phenylalanine or tryptophan. The D gene is left open where the match is weak. Clone size, where shown, is once, few, many, or a class for clones that have expanded.

j_call | clone_size | d_call | v_call | cdr3_aa | cdr3_nt
TRBJ1-1 | . | . | TRBV5-1 | CASSIGSRPVGNTEAFF | TGCGCCAGCAGCATTGGATCAAGGCCAGTAGGGAACACTGAAGCTTTCTTT
TRBJ2-1 | few | TRBD2 | TRBV12-3/TRBV12-4 | CASSLLRGRGEQFF | TGTGCCAGCAGTTTACTTCGCGGGAGGGGTGAGCAGTTCTTC
TRBJ2-5 | many | . | TRBV29-1 | CSVEQGQETQYF | TGCAGCGTTGAACAGGGACAAGAGACCCAGTACTTC
TRBJ1-3 | . | . | TRBV5-1 | CASSGRSPQTGNTIYF | TGCGCCAGCAGCGGCAGGAGTCCTCAAACTGGAAACACCATATATTTT
TRBJ2-1 | few | . | TRBV18 | CASSPVPNTYNEQFF | TGTGCCAGCTCACCGGTGCCGAACACCTACAATGAGCAGTTCTTC
TRBJ2-5 | few | . | TRBV4-3 | CASSQTYGGVETQYF | TGCGCCAGCAGCCAGACCTACGGAGGGGTAGAGACCCAGTACTTC
TRBJ2-2 | few | . | TRBV7-2 | CASSPLYGVGELFF | TGTGCCAGCAGCCCCCTCTATGGGGTCGGGGAGCTGTTTTTT
TRBJ1-5 | many | TRBD1 | TRBV29-1 | CSVAGTGANQPQHF | TGCAGCGTTGCCGGGACAGGGGCGAATCAGCCCCAGCATTTT
TRBJ2-2 | . | TRBD2 | TRBV5-1 | CASSPVGGGPTGELFF | TGCGCCAGCAGCCCCGTCGGGGGGGGGCCAACCGGGGAGCTGTTTTTT
TRBJ1-4 | . | . | TRBV28 | CASSSGGDPNEKLFF | TGTGCCAGCAGTTCCGGGGGGGACCCCAATGAAAAACTGTTTTTT
TRBJ2-1 | . | . | TRBV14 | CASSQGGGPYNEQFF | TGTGCCAGCAGCCAAGGAGGGGGTCCCTACAATGAGCAGTTCTTC
TRBJ2-1 | . | . | TRBV7-2 | CASSLAEGKEQFF | TGTGCCAGCAGCTTAGCGGAAGGAAAGGAGCAGTTCTTC
TRBJ2-7 | . | . | TRBV2 | CASGPEYEQYF | TGTGCCAGCGGGCCCGAATACGAGCAGTACTTC
TRBJ2-1 | many | . | TRBV25-1 | CASGDTGRNNEQFF | TGTGCCAGCGGAGACACCGGGAGAAACAATGAGCAGTTCTTC
TRBJ2-2 | few | . | TRBV20-1 | CSARPPRGAGELFF | TGCAGTGCGCGCCCACCCAGGGGGGCCGGGGAGCTGTTTTTT
TRBJ1-5 | . | . | TRBV5-1 | CASSPGPGNNQPQHF | TGCGCCAGCAGCCCGGGGCCAGGGAATAATCAGCCCCAGCATTTT
TRBJ2-3 | many | . | TRBV9 | CASSVAPDPYVDTQYF | TGTGCCAGCAGCGTAGCACCGGATCCCTACGTAGATACGCAGTATTTT
TRBJ1-4 | many | . | TRBV29-1 | CSVEEVRGRGEKLFF | TGCAGCGTTGAAGAAGTTCGGGGGCGGGGTGAAAAACTGTTTTTT
TRBJ1-1 | . | . | TRBV10-3 | CAISARGDTEAFF | TGTGCCATCAGTGCCCGGGGGGACACTGAAGCTTTCTTT
TRBJ2-7 | few | . | TRBV5-1 | CASSLAGDTYEQYF | TGCGCCAGCAGCTTGGCCGGGGACACCTACGAGCAGTACTTC
TRBJ2-7 | . | . | TRBV30 | CAWSGGGYEQYF | TGTGCCTGGAGTGGTGGAGGCTACGAGCAGTACTTC
TRBJ1-6 | . | TRBD1 | TRBV11-2 | CASTHRGDAPLHF | TGTGCCAGCACTCACAGGGGGGATGCACCCCTCCACTTT
TRBJ1-6 | . | TRBD1 | TRBV10-3 | CAINRDSNSPLHF | TGTGCCATAAACCGGGACAGCAATTCACCCCTCCACTTT
TRBJ2-3 | few | TRBD2 | TRBV12-3/TRBV12-4 | CASRGTSGWSPLTDTQYF | TGTGCCAGCAGGGGCACTAGCGGGTGGTCACCGTTGACAGATACGCAGTATTTT
TRBJ1-2 | few | . | TRBV12-3/TRBV12-4 | CASSLYGGYTF | TGTGCCAGCAGTTTATATGGTGGCTACACCTTC
TRBJ2-1 | few | . | TRBV27 | CASTPTAAGSSYNEQFF | TGTGCCAGCACCCCAACGGCGGCGGGGAGCTCCTACAATGAGCAGTTCTTC
TRBJ1-3 | few | . | TRBV18 | CASSPPSIGNTIYF | TGTGCCAGCTCACCACCGTCGATAGGAAACACCATATATTTT
TRBJ2-1 | . | TRBD2 | TRBV5-1 | CASSLSSGYYNEQFF | TGCGCCAGCAGCTTGAGTAGCGGGTATTACAATGAGCAGTTCTTC
TRBJ2-1 | few | . | TRBV24-1 | CATSSSIVVNEQFF | TGTGCCACCAGTAGCAGCATCGTCGTCAATGAGCAGTTCTTC
TRBJ2-3 | . | . | TRBV5-1 | CASSLSGARENTQYF | TGCGCCAGCAGCTTGTCGGGGGCCAGGGAAAATACGCAGTATTTT
TRBJ1-2 | few | . | TRBV7-9 | CASSLEAGGRDYGYTF | TGTGCCAGCAGCTTAGAGGCGGGGGGGAGGGACTATGGCTACACCTTC
TRBJ1-6 | . | TRBD1 | TRBV5-6 | CASSPGTGDVDSPLHF | TGTGCCAGCAGCCCCGGGACAGGGGATGTCGATTCACCCCTCCACTTT